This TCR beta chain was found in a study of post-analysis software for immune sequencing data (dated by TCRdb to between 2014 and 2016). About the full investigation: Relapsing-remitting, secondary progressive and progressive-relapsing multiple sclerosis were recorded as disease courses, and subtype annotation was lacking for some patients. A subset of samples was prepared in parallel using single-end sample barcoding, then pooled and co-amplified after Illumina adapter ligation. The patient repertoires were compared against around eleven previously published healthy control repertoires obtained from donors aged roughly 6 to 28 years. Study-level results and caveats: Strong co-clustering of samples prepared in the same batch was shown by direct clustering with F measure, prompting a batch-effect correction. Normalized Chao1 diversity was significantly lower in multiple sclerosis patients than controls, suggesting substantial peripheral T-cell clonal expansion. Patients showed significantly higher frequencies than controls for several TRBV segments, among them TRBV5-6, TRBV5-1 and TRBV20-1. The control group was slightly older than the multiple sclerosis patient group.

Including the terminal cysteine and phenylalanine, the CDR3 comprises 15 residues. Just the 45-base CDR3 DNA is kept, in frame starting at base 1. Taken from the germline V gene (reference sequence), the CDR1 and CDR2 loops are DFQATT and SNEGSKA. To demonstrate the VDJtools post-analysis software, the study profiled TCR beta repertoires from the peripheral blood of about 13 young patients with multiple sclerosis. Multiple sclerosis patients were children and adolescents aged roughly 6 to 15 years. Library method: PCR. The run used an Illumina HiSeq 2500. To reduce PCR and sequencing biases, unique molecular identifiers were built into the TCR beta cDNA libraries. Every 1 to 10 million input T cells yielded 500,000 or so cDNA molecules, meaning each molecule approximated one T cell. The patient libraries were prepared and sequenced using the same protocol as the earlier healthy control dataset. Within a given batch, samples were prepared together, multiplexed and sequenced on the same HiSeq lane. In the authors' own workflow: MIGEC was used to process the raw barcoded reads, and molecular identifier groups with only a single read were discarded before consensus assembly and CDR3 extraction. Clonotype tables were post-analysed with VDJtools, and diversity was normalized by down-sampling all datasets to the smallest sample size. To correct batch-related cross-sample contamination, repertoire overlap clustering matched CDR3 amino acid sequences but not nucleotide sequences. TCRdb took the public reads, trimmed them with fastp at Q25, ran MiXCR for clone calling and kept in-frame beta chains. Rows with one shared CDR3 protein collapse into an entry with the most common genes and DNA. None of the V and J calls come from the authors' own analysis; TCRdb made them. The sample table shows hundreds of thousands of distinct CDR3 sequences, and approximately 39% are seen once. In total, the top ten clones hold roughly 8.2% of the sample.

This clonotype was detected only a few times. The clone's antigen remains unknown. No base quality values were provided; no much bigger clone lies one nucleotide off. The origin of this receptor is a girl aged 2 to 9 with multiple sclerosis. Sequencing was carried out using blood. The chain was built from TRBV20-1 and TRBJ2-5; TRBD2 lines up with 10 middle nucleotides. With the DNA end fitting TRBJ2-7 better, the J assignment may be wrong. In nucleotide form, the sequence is TGCAGTGCTAGAGCCATAGCGGGAGGCCTTCGCGAGCAGTACTTC. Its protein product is CSARAIAGGLREQYF.